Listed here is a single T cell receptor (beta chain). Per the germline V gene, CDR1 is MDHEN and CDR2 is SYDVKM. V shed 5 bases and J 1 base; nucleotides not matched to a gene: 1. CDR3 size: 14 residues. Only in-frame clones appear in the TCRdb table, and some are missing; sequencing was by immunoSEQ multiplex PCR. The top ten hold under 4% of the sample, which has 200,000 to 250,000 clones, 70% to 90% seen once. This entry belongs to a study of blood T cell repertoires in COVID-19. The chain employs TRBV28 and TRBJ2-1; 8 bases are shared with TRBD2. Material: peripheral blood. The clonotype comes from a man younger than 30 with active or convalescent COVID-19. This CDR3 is CASSTSGSYNEQFF. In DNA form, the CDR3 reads TGTGCCAGCAGTACTAGCGGATCCTACAATGAGCAGTTCTTC. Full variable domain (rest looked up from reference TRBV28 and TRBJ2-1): DVKVTQSSRYLVKRTGEKVFLECVQDMDHENMFWYRQDPGLGLRLIYFSYDVKMKEKGDIPEGYSVSREKKERFSLILESASTNQTSMYLCASSTSGSYNEQFFGPGTRLTVL.